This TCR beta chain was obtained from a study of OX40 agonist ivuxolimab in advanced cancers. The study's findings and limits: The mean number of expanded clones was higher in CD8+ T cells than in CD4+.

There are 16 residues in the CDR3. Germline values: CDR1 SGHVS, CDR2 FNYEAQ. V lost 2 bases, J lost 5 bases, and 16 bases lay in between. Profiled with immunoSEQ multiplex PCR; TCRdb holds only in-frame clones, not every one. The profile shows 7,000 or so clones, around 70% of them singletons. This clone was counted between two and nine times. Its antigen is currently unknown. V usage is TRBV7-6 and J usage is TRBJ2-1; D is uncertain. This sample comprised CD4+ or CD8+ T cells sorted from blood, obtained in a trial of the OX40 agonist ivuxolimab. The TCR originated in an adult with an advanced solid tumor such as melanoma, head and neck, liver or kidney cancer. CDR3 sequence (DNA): TGTGCCAGCAGCTTATTCAGTCGTAGCTTCAACAATGAGCAGTTCTTC. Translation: CASSLFSRSFNNEQFF. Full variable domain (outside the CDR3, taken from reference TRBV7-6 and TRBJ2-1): GAGVSQSPRYKVTKRGQDVALRCDPISGHVSLYWYRQALGQGPEFLTYFNYEAQQDKSGLPNDRFSAERPEGSISTLTIQRTEQRDSAMYRCASSLFSRSFNNEQFFGPGTRLTVL.